The T cell receptor (beta chain) under discussion was sequenced for a study of blood T cell repertoires in COVID-19. Study information: Sample material is recorded as cDNA or gDNA derived from T cells, B-cell-depleted T cells, or PBMCs.

Assay: immunoSEQ multiplex PCR; the TCRdb copy retains only in-frame clones and omits some. This table has about 530,000 clones, about 89% appearing once. The V end lost 0 bases, the J end lost 4 bases, and 15 bases lay between the germline ends. The CDR3 sequence is 16 residues long. Germline V gene sequence: CDR1 LGHDT, CDR2 YNNKEL (reference sequence). Sequencing was carried out using peripheral blood. This clonotype was sampled from a woman aged 45-60 years with COVID-19, enrolled during active disease. The chain recombines TRBV3-1 (or the pseudogene TRBV3-2) with TRBJ2-5; a possible D gene is TRBD2 (7 bases). CDR3 sequence: CASSQELGGGLETQYF. CDR3 DNA: TGTGCCAGCAGCCAAGAATTAGGGGGGGGCCTAGAGACCCAGTACTTC.